This T cell receptor beta chain originates from a study of blood T cell repertoires in COVID-19. Study summary: PBMCs, B-cell-depleted T cells, or T cells were the source of the cDNA or gDNA that made up the material.

Here immunoSEQ multiplex PCR was the method, and the copy in TCRdb shows in-frame clones only, minus some. The sample contains under 200,000 clones, 86% of which appear only once. Germline V lookup: CDR1 MNHNS, CDR2 SASEGT. V dropped 2 bases and J dropped 2; count of bases not matched to a gene: 11. The CDR3 sequence is 19 residues long. This TCR came from a young man with acute or convalescent COVID-19. The source material was peripheral blood. The chain employs TRBV6-1 and TRBJ1-5, with 11 bases that match TRBD1. CDR3 in amino acids: CASSEKLGQGASGNQPQHF. In nucleotides, the CDR3 is TGTGCCAGCAGTGAAAAACTTGGACAGGGGGCATCGGGCAATCAGCCCCAGCATTTT.